This TCR beta chain stems from a study of T cell responses to AZD1222 COVID-19 vaccine. Study-wide results and caveats: Researchers took repertoire samples only after the peak T cell response had come.

Unmatched junction bases numbered 4, after V lost 4 bases and J lost 3 bases. CDR1 is MNHEY and CDR2 is SVGAGI in the germline V gene. This CDR3 region has 15 residues. Measured with immunoSEQ multiplex PCR; TCRdb has only the in-frame clones, and not every one. The sample lists 99,000 or so clones, nearly 95% occurring once. Points on this clone: Its specificity is not known.

Sequences were derived from peripheral blood, sampled on day 0 of AZD1222 vaccination. V is TRBV6-5 and J is TRBJ2-7; 12 bases fit TRBD2. The receptor was derived from an adult in good health. Here the CDR3 reads CASSSRLAGDYEQYF. The CDR3 DNA reads TGTGCCAGCAGTTCCAGACTAGCGGGAGACTACGAGCAGTACTTC.